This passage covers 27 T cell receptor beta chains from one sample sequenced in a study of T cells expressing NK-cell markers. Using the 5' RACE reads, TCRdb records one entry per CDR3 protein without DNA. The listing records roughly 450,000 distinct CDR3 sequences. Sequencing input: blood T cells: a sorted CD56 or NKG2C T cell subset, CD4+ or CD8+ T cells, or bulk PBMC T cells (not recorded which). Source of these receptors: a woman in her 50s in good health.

The CDR3 here is CASSDSGGASGIAGYNEQFF. The chain is built from TRBV6-4 and TRBJ2-1; the D call of TRBD2 rests on TCRdb alone, since no DNA is present to check it. In germline, CDR1 is MRHNA, CDR2 SNTAGT. The CDR3 covers 20 residues.

CDR3 in amino acids: CASSTSGSVSGEQFF. The chain couples TRBV11-2 to TRBJ2-1; TCRdb's D gene call, TRBD2, goes unchecked for lack of DNA. There are 15 residues in the CDR3. Germline V gene data show CDR1 as SGHAT and CDR2 as FQNNGV. Based on the CDR3 plus reference TRBV11-2 and TRBJ2-1, the full variable domain is EAGVAQSPRYKIIEKRQSVAFWCNPISGHATLYWYQQILGQGPKLLIQFQNNGVVDDSQLPKDRFSAERLKGVDSTLKIQPAKLEDSAVYLCASSTSGSVSGEQFFGPGTRLTVL.

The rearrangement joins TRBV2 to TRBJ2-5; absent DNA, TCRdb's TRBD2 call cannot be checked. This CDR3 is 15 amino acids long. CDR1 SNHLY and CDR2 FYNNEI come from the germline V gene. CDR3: CASSAPRALSETQYF.

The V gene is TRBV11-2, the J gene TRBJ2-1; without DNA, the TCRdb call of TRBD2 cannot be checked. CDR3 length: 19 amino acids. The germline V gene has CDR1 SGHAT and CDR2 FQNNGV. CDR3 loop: CASSSPGTSGRSSYNEQFF. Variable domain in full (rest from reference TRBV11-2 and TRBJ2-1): EAGVAQSPRYKIIEKRQSVAFWCNPISGHATLYWYQQILGQGPKLLIQFQNNGVVDDSQLPKDRFSAERLKGVDSTLKIQPAKLEDSAVYLCASSSPGTSGRSSYNEQFFGPGTRLTVL.

The CDR3: CASSQGTDNQPQHF. V gene TRBV11-2 combines with J gene TRBJ1-5; TCRdb gives TRBD1 as the D gene, but with no DNA this cannot be confirmed. Germline V gene lookup returns CDR1 SGHAT and CDR2 FQNNGV. The CDR3 loop spans 14 amino acids. Full variable domain (missing parts from reference TRBV11-2 and TRBJ1-5): EAGVAQSPRYKIIEKRQSVAFWCNPISGHATLYWYQQILGQGPKLLIQFQNNGVVDDSQLPKDRFSAERLKGVDSTLKIQPAKLEDSAVYLCASSQGTDNQPQHFGDGTRLSIL.

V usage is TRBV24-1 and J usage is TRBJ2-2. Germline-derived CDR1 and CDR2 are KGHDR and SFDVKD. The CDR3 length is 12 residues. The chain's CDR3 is CATRGYTGELFF.

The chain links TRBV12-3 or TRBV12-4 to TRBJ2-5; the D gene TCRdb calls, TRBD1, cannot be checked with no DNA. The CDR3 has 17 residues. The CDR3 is CASIETPGTGIQETQYF.

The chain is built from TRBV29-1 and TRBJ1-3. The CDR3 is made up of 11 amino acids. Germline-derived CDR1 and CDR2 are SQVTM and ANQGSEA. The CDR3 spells CSFRSGNTIYF.

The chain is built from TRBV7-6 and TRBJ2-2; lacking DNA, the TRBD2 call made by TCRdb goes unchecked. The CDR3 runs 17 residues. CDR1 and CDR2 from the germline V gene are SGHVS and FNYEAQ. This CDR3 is CASSLVLAGKNTGELFF.

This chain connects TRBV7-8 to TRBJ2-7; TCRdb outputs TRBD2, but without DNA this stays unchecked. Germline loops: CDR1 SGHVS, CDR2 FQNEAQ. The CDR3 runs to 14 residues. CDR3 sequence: CASSSSLTAGTKYF.

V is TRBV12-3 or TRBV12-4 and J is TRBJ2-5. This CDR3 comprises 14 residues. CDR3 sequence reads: CASSLADSQETQYF.

CDR3 region: CASRYRGRRTGELFF. The rearrangement uses TRBV5-6 and TRBJ2-2; lacking DNA, the TRBD2 call made by TCRdb goes unchecked. Germline values: CDR1 SGHDT, CDR2 YYEEEE. There are 15 residues in the CDR3.

This chain's CDR3 is CASSFSHSTDTQYF. This chain connects TRBV7-9 to TRBJ2-3. This CDR3 is built from 14 residues. In germline, CDR1 is SEHNR, CDR2 FQNEAQ (reference sequence).

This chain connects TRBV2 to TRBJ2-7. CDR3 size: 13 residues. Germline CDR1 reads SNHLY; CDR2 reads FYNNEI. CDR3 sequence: CASSSTEFYEQYF.

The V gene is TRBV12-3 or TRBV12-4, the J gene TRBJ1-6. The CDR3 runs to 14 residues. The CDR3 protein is CASSLWGPNSPLHF.

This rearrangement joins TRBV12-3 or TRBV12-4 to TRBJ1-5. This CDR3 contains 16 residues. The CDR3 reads CASSLGVVYSNQPQHF.

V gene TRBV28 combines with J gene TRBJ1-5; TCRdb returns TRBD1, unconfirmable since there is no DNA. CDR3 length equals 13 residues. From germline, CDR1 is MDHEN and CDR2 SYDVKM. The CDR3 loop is CASAFRGNQPQHF.

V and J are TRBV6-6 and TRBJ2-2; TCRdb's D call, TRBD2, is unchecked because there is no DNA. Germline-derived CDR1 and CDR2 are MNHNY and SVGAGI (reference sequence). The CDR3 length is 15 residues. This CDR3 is CASTLGLADTGELFF.

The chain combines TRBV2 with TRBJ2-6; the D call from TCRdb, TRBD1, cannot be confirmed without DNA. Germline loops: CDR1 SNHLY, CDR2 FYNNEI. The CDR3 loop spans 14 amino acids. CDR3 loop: CAGQGAAGANVLTF.

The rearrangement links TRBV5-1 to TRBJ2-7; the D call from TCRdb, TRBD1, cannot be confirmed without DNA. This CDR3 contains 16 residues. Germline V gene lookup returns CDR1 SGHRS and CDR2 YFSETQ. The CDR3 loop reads CASSPGTAGVSYEQYF.

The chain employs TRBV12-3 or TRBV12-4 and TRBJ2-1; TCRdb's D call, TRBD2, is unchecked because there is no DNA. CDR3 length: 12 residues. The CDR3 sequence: CASSPLSLGQFF.

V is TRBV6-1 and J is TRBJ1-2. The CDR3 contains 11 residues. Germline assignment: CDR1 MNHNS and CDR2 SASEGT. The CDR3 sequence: CASSYLRGYTF.

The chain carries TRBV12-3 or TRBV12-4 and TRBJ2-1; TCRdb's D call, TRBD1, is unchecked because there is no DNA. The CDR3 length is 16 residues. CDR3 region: CASGVAGGGYMNEQFF.

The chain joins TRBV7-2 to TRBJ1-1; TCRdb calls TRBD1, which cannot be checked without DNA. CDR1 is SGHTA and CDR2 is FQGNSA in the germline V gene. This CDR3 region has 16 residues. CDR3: CASSIGTGGGLRKAFF. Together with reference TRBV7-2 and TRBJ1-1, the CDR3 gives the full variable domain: GAGVSQSPSNKVTEKGKDVELRCDPISGHTALYWYRQSLGQGLEFLIYFQGNSAPDKSGLPSDRFSAERTGGSVSTLTIQRTQQEDSAVYLCASSIGTGGGLRKAFFGQGTRLTVV.

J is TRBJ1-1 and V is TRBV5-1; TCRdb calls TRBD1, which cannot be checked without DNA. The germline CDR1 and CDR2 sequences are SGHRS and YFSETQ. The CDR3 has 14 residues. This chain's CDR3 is CASSTVWGSTEAFF.

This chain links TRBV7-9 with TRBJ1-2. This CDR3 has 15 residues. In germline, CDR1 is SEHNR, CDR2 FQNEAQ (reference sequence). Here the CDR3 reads CASSLAGTSRHGYTF.

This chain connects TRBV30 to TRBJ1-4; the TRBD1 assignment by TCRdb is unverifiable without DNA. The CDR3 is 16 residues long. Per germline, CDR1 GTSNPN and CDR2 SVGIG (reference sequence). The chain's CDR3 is CAWSGGRAGTNEKLFF.